This T cell receptor (beta chain) was found in a study of metastatic and nonmetastatic thyroid tumors. The overall study: Repertoire comparison spanned blood and tumor or nodule tissue of malignant and benign thyroid patients.

The CDR3 runs 13 residues. The germline CDR1 and CDR2 sequences are MNHEY and SMNVEV (reference sequence). V gave up 6 bases and J gave up 8 bases; unmatched junction bases: 6. Until they underwent thyroid surgery, no patient had received any treatment. Many counts were recorded for this clone. In the source study's methods: The study built a papillary thyroid cancer distant-metastasis classifier from CDR3 differences across clinicopathological groups. TCRdb re-clonotyped the PCR reads via MiXCR. These V and J calls originate from TCRdb's pipeline instead of the authors' own analysis. Here the sample spans roughly 58,000 clones, under 5% being singletons.

The specimen was blood. The receptor was derived from a female donor with papillary thyroid cancer or a benign thyroid nodule (not recorded which). Some clones in this sample may be carry-over from other donors' samples. The chain employs TRBV27 and TRBJ1-4, with 7 bases identical to TRBD1. The CDR3: CASRPGGYEKLFF. The CDR3 bases are TGTGCCAGCAGACCAGGGGGATACGAAAAACTGTTTTTT.